The clone carrying this TCR beta chain was recorded only once. Its target is not known. This sample was taken from a study of Tregs in tolerant kidney transplant recipients. General study results and limits: This study did not directly address biological reproducibility.

Unstimulated regulatory T cells (CD4+CD25+CD127-), CD4+CD25- non-regulatory cells, CD4 and CD8 cells were FACS-sorted from thawed PBMCs. Germline loops: CDR1 SGHTA, CDR2 FQGNSA. The trim removed 6 bases at V and 4 bases at J, leaving 5 bases unmatched. This CDR3 comprises 13 residues. Profiled with immunoSEQ multiplex PCR; TCRdb holds only in-frame clones, not every one. In the table there are fewer than 70,000 clones, around four fifths of which are singletons. Sequenced: CD4+ T cells from blood. V gene TRBV7-2 combines with J gene TRBJ2-7; 8 positions agree with TRBD1. The origin of this receptor is a human donor in good health. Here the CDR3 DNA reads TGTGCCAGCAGTCGGGACAGGAATTACGAGCAGTACTTC. It specifies CASSRDRNYEQYF.